These T cell receptor beta chains were read from a single sample in a study of cytomegalovirus exposure and HLA in healthy donors. Clones were sequenced by immunoSEQ multiplex PCR, and TCRdb holds only the in-frame ones, with some missing. The data contain around 94,000 clones, more than 70% of them seen just once; the ten biggest clones take up about 4.4%. The sequenced material came from PBMCs. These receptors originate from a male donor in good health and CMV-seropositive. Both conserved end residues are part of each CDR3. A D gene is named only where the DNA matches it firmly. Rows give clone size only sometimes, using once, few, many, or a class for an expanded clone.

CDR3 length,V gene,clone size,D gene,J gene,CDR3 DNA,CDR3 protein
13,TRBV19,-,TRBD2,TRBJ2-1,TGTGCCAGTACCCTAACGGGACTAGCGGGGCAGTTCTTC,CASTLTGLAGQFF
15,TRBV4-1,once,TRBD1,TRBJ1-1,TGCGCCAGCAGCCATGTACTCCGGGACAGTCCTGAAGCTTTCTTT,CASSHVLRDSPEAFF
13,TRBV5-5,once,-,TRBJ2-7,TGTGCCAGCAGCTTGGGTAACTCCTACGAGCAGTACTTC,CASSLGNSYEQYF
17,TRBV18,-,-,TRBJ2-2,TGTGCCAGCTCACCGATACGGGGACTTGCGAACACCGGGGAGCTGTTTTTT,CASSPIRGLANTGELFF
16,TRBV7-2,-,TRBD2,TRBJ2-3,TGTGCCAGCAGCTTTTTCCTAGCGGGGCGCACAGATACGCAGTATTTT,CASSFFLAGRTDTQYF
15,TRBV5-1,once,TRBD1,TRBJ1-1,TGCGCCAGCAGCTTGTGGACAGGGGTGAACACTGAAGCTTTCTTT,CASSLWTGVNTEAFF
11,TRBV11-2,once,-,TRBJ2-7,TGTGCCAGCAGGCTAGGATACGAGCAGTACTTC,CASRLGYEQYF
15,TRBV2,-,-,TRBJ1-4,TGTGCCAGCAGCCCCCCCGGGTCATATTGGGAAAAACTGTTTTTT,CASSPPGSYWEKLFF
16,TRBV7-3,few,TRBD2,TRBJ2-1,TGTGCCAGCAGCCTGACTAGCGGGGGGCTGTACAATGAGCAGTTCTTC,CASSLTSGGLYNEQFF
13,TRBV29-1,-,-,TRBJ1-1,TGCAGCGTTGTTCTGGCAGTGAACACTGAAGCTTTCTTT,CSVVLAVNTEAFF
15,TRBV12-5,-,-,TRBJ2-7,TGTGCTAGTGGTTTGGACCCGGGACACCGCTACGAGCAGTACTTC,CASGLDPGHRYEQYF
14,TRBV18,-,TRBD1,TRBJ1-1,TGTGCCAGCTCCCCCGACAGGGCTAACACTGAAGCTTTCTTT,CASSPDRANTEAFF
17,TRBV7-9,-,-,TRBJ2-1,TGTGCCAGCAGCTTGCTCGGGCGGGCCGGCCATTACAATGAGCAGTTCTTC,CASSLLGRAGHYNEQFF
16,TRBV29-1,few,TRBD1,TRBJ1-2,TGCAGCGTTGCAGGGACAGGGGAAGTGGGCCACTATGGCTACACCTTC,CSVAGTGEVGHYGYTF
16,TRBV18,-,-,TRBJ2-3,TGTGCCAGCTCACCAACCACTCCTCAGGGGACAGATACGCAGTATTTT,CASSPTTPQGTDTQYF
11,TRBV29-1,few,TRBD1,TRBJ1-2,TGCGCCGGGACAGCGAACTATGGCTACACCTTC,CAGTANYGYTF
11,TRBV20-1,-,-,TRBJ2-3,TGCAGCGGGGAGGGGGAAGATACGCAGTATTTT,CSGEGEDTQYF
14,TRBV19,-,-,TRBJ1-1,TGTGCCAGTAGTATGAGAGGGATGAACACTGAAGCTTTCTTT,CASSMRGMNTEAFF
14,TRBV9,once,TRBD1,TRBJ1-5,TGTGCCAGCAGCGGACAGGGGGCTGGGCAGCCCCAGCATTTT,CASSGQGAGQPQHF
13,TRBV6-6,-,TRBD1,TRBJ2-7,TGTGCCAGCACAGGCAGGGGGCGATACGAGCAGTACTTC,CASTGRGRYEQYF
15,TRBV11-2,once,-,TRBJ2-7,TGTGCCAGCAGTGGGATAGGGGACACAGGCTACGAGCAGTACTTC,CASSGIGDTGYEQYF
17,TRBV28,-,TRBD1,TRBJ1-2,TGTGCCAGCAGTTCCTTCGGGTTAGGGGGCGTCGACTATGGCTACACCTTC,CASSSFGLGGVDYGYTF
14,TRBV14,-,-,TRBJ1-6,TGTGCCAGCAGCCAAGGACCGGAAACGGGACCCCTCCACTTT,CASSQGPETGPLHF
22,TRBV27,-,TRBD1,TRBJ2-6,TGTGCCAGCAGTTCTTTGGGGGAAAACCGGGACAGTTATTTCTCTGGGGCCAACGTCCTGACTTTC,CASSSLGENRDSYFSGANVLTF
13,TRBV6-5,-,-,TRBJ2-7,TGTGCCAGCAGTTATGGAGGCTCCTACGAGCAGTACTTC,CASSYGGSYEQYF
13,TRBV7-8,once,-,TRBJ2-3,TGTGCCAGCAGTTTGGAGGAGTTATATACGCAGTATTTT,CASSLEELYTQYF
17,TRBV27,-,-,TRBJ2-1,TGTGCCAGCAGTACTTTCGCGCGGGTAGCGGCCTACAATGAGCAGTTCTTC,CASSTFARVAAYNEQFF
10,TRBV7-2,-,-,TRBJ2-1,TGTGCCAGCAGGAGAGGTGAGCAGTTCTTC,CASRRGEQFF
15,TRBV5-4,once,TRBD2,TRBJ2-7,TGTGCCAGCAGCTTGCTTGGCGGGAGGGCCTACGGGCAGTACTTC,CASSLLGGRAYGQYF
12,TRBV5-6,-,-,TRBJ2-3,TGTGCCAGCAGCTCCCACTCAGATACGCAGTATTTT,CASSSHSDTQYF
16,TRBV10-2,-,TRBD2,TRBJ2-2,TGCGCCAGTCCTGAGCCTAGCGGGAGCAACACCGGGGAGCTGTTTTTT,CASPEPSGSNTGELFF
16,TRBV5-8,-,TRBD1,TRBJ2-6,TGTGCCAGCAGCCCCGACAGGGGTCGTGGGGCCAACGTCCTGACTTTC,CASSPDRGRGANVLTF
15,TRBV7-2,-,TRBD1,TRBJ1-2,TGTGCCAGCAGACGATACGGGACAGCGTTCAATGGCTACACCTTC,CASRRYGTAFNGYTF
15,TRBV7-6,-,TRBD1,TRBJ2-7,TGTGCCAGCAGCTTAGAGGGGGCAGGGGGTACTGAGCAGTACTTC,CASSLEGAGGTEQYF
15,TRBV27,-,-,TRBJ2-1,TGTGCCAGCAGTCTCGCTACCGACTCCTACAATGAGCAGTTCTTC,CASSLATDSYNEQFF
17,TRBV9,once,TRBD1,TRBJ1-1,TGTGCCAGCAGCGTAGCTACGGGGGGACAGGGAAGCACTGAAGCTTTCTTT,CASSVATGGQGSTEAFF
13,TRBV29-1,-,-,TRBJ1-1,TGCAGCGGCTTACAGGGTATGAACACTGAAGCTTTCTTT,CSGLQGMNTEAFF
16,TRBV19,-,TRBD2,TRBJ2-3,TGTGCCAGTAGTATACCAGCGGGAGCTAGCACAGATACGCAGTATTTT,CASSIPAGASTDTQYF
14,TRBV6-1,few,TRBD1,TRBJ1-2,TGTGCCAGCAGTTTCCGACAGGGGCTTGGAGGCTACACCTTC,CASSFRQGLGGYTF
16,TRBV5-1,-,-,TRBJ1-1,TGCGCCAGCAGCTTATCCTCTAGGGGAATGAACACTGAAGCTTTCTTT,CASSLSSRGMNTEAFF
17,TRBV14,-,-,TRBJ2-1,TGTGCCAGCAGCCCATCTGGAGGGTTCGGTTCCTACAATGAGCAGTTCTTC,CASSPSGGFGSYNEQFF
14,TRBV19,-,TRBD1,TRBJ2-5,TGTGCCAGTAGTACGGGACAGGGGATTGAGGCCCAGTACTTC,CASSTGQGIEAQYF
13,TRBV19,-,TRBD1,TRBJ1-1,TGTGCCAGTAGTCCCGACAGGGCCACTGAAGCTTTCTTT,CASSPDRATEAFF
15,TRBV27,-,TRBD1,TRBJ1-2,TGTGCCAGCAAGAACTTGGGACAGTCCAACTATGGCTACACCTTC,CASKNLGQSNYGYTF
13,TRBV6-1,-,TRBD1,TRBJ2-3,TGTGCCAGCATGGGACAGGGGGCTGAGACGCAGTATTTT,CASMGQGAETQYF
13,TRBV28,-,-,TRBJ1-4,TGTGCCAGCAGTGCGGGGTTTAATGAAAAACTGTTTTTT,CASSAGFNEKLFF
13,TRBV7-3,once,-,TRBJ1-1,TGTGCCAGCAGCTTAATGAGGAACACTGAAGCTTTCTTT,CASSLMRNTEAFF
16,TRBV7-6,-,-,TRBJ2-3,TGTGCCAGCAGCTTAGTTAAGGAGCTAGGAACAGATACGCAGTATTTT,CASSLVKELGTDTQYF
14,TRBV6-6,few,TRBD1,TRBJ1-4,TGTGCCAGCAGACGTCAGACAGGGTTTGAAAAACTGTTTTTT,CASRRQTGFEKLFF
14,TRBV19,few,-,TRBJ2-2,TGTGCCAGTAGTATATTTCGGAACACCGGGGAGCTGTTTTTT,CASSIFRNTGELFF
20,TRBV14,-,-,TRBJ2-1,TGTGCCAGCAGCCAAGATCTTGATCTTTTTAGGGCAGGGGTCCACAATGAGCAGTTCTTC,CASSQDLDLFRAGVHNEQFF
15,TRBV28,-,TRBD1,TRBJ2-1,TGTGCCAGCAGTCCGGGGACAGGGATCTACAATGAGCAGTTCTTC,CASSPGTGIYNEQFF
14,TRBV2,-,TRBD2,TRBJ2-7,TGTGCCGGGGAGGGGCGGGGGGATTCCTACGAGCAGTACTTC,CAGEGRGDSYEQYF
17,TRBV18,-,TRBD2,TRBJ2-7,TGTGCCAGCTCACCACTCTTCGGACTAGCGGGGACCTACGAGCAGTACTTC,CASSPLFGLAGTYEQYF
11,TRBV30,once,TRBD1,TRBJ1-6,TGTGCCGGACAGGCTAATTCACCCCTCCACTTT,CAGQANSPLHF
16,TRBV6-1,-,TRBD1,TRBJ2-2,TGTGCCAGCAGTGACGGGACAGGAACGAACACCGGGGAGCTGTTTTTT,CASSDGTGTNTGELFF
15,TRBV28,-,-,TRBJ1-1,TGTGCCAGCAGTCCGACCGGGGGGGTTCGGACTGAAGCTTTCTTT,CASSPTGGVRTEAFF
12,TRBV28,-,-,TRBJ1-4,TGTGCCAGCAGGTCTCCGAATGAAAAACTGTTTTTT,CASRSPNEKLFF